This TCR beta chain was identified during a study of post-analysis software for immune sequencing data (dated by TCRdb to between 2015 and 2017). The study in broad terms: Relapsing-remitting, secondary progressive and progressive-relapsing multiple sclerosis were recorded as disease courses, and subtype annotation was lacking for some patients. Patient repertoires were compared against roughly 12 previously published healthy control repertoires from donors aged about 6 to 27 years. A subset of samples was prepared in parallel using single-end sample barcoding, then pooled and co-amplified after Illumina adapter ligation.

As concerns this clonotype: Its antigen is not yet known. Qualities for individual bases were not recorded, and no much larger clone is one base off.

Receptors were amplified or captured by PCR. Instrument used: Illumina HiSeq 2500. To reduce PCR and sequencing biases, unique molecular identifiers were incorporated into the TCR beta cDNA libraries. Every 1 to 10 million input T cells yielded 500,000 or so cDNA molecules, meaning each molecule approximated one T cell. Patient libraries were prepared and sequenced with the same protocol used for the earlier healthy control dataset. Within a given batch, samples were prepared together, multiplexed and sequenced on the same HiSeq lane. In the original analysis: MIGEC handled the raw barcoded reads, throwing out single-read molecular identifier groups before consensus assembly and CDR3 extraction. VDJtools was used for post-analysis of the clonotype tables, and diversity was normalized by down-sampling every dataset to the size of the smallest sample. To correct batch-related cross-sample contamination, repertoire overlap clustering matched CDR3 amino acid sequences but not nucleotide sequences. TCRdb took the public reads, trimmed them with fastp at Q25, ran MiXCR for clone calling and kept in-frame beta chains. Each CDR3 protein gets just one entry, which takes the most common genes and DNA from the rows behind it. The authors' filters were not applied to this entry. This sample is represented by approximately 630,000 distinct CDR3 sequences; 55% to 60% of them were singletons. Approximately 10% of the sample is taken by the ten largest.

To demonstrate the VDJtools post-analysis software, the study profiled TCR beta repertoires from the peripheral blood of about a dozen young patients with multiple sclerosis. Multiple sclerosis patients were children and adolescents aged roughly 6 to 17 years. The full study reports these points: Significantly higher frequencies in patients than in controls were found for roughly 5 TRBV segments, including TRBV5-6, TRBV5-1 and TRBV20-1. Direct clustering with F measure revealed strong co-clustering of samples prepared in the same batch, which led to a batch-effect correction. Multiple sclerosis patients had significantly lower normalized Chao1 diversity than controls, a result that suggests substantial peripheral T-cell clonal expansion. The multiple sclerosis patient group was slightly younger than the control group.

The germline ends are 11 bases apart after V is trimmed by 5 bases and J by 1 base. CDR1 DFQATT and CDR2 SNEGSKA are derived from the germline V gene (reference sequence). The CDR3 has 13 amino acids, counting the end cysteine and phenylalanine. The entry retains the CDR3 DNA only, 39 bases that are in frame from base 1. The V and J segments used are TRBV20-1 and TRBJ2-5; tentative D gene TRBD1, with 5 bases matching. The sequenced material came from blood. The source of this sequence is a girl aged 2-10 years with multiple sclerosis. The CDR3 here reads CSALTGLQETQYF. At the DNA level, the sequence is TGCAGTGCTCTTACAGGCCTCCAAGAGACCCAGTACTTC.